Sequencing of this TCR beta chain was carried out in a study of Graves' ophthalmopathy and Graves' hyperthyroidism. The V segment lost 5 bases and the J segment 1 base; nucleotides outside the gene matches: 8. The germline gives CDR1 SGHTA, CDR2 FQGNSA. The CDR3 has 15 amino acids. Using RNA transcripts, the TCR beta CDR3 regions were amplified. The workflow started with a first-round RT-PCR run with HTBI primers and then moved on to a second-round multiplex PCR. One entry per CDR3 protein results from TCRdb running MiXCR on the multiplex PCR reads. The data contain hundreds of thousands of distinct CDR3 sequences, about an eighth of them singletons.

This rearrangement joins TRBV7-2 to TRBJ2-7, with 7 bases that match TRBD2. This receptor was obtained from a woman between 25 and 40 years old with Graves' ophthalmopathy. Sequencing input: blood. The DNA of the CDR3 is TGTGCCAGCAGCACCGGGACTAAGCCTTCCTACGAGCAGTACTTC. Its translation is CASSTGTKPSYEQYF.